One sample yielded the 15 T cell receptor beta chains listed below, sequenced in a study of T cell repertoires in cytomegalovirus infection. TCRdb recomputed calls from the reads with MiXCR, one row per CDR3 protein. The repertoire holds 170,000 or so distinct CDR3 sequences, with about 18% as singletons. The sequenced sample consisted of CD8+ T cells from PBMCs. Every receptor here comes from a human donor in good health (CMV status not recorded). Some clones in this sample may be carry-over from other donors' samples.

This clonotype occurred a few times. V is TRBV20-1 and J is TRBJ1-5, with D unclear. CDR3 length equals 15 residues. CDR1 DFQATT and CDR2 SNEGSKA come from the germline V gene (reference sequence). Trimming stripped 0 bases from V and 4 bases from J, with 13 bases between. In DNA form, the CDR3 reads TGCAGTGCTAGAGATCAGGTGGCGGCTAATCAGCCCCAGCATTTT. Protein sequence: CSARDQVAANQPQHF.

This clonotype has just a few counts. CDR3 amino acids: CSVFSGSYEQYF. The CDR3 DNA reads as TGCAGCGTTTTTTCGGGTTCCTACGAGCAGTACTTC. This rearrangement joins TRBV29-1 to TRBJ2-7, with D unresolved. From germline, CDR1 is SQVTM and CDR2 ANQGSEA. Trimming pared 5 bases from V and 1 base from J, leaving 9 bases between. The CDR3 totals 12 residues.

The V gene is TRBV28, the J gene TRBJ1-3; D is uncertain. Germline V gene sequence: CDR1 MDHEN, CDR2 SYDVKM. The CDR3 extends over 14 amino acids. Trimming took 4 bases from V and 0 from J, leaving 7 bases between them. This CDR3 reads CASSSVVSGNTIYF. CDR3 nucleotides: TGTGCCAGCAGTTCAGTGGTCTCTGGAAACACCATATATTTT.

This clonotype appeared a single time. CDR3 sequence (DNA): TGTGCCAGCAGCTGGTCTGGCGGGGGCACAGATACGCAGTATTTT. Protein sequence: CASSWSGGGTDTQYF. J is TRBJ2-3 and V is TRBV11-1; D perhaps matches TRBD2 (6 bases). Germline V lookup: CDR1 SGHAT, CDR2 FQDESV (reference sequence). V was cut by 4 bases and J by 1 base, with 12 bases left in between. The CDR3 totals 15 residues.

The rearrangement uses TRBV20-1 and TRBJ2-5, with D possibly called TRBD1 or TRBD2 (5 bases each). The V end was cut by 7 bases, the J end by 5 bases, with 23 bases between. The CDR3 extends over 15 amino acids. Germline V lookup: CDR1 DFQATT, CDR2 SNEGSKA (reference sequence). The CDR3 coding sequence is TGCAGTGTCCCACTCCTTCTGGGGGTGCTGGAGACCCAGTACTTC. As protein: CSVPLLLGVLETQYF.

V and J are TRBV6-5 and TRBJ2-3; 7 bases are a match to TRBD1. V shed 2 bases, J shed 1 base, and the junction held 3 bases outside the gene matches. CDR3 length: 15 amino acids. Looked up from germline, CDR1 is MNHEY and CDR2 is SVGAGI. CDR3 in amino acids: CASSYTGAGTDTQYF. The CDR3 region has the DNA TGTGCCAGCAGTTACACAGGGGCAGGCACAGATACGCAGTATTTT.

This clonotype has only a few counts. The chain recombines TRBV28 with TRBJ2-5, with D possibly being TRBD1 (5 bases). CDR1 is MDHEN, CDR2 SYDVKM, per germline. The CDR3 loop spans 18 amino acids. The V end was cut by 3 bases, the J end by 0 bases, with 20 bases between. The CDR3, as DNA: TGTGCCAGCAGTTTCAGTCAGCAGGGCGTGACTCACCAAGAGACCCAGTACTTC. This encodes CASSFSQQGVTHQETQYF.

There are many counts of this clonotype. The chain's CDR3 is CASSQDGSLAGGISYNEQFF. CDR3 sequence (DNA): TGCGCCAGCAGCCAAGATGGGAGTCTAGCGGGGGGCATCTCCTACAATGAGCAGTTCTTC. J is TRBJ2-1 and V is TRBV4-1; 11 nucleotides align to TRBD2. The CDR3 sequence is 20 residues long. The germline gives CDR1 MGHRA, CDR2 YSYEKL. V gave up 0 bases and J gave up 0 bases; unmatched junction bases: 10.

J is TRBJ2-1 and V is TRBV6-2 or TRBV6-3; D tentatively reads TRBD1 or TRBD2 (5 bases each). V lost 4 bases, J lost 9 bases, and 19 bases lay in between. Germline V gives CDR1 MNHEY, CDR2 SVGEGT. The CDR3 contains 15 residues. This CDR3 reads CASSLRAPGAGEQFF. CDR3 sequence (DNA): TGTGCCAGCAGTTTAAGGGCCCCCGGGGCCGGTGAGCAGTTCTTC.

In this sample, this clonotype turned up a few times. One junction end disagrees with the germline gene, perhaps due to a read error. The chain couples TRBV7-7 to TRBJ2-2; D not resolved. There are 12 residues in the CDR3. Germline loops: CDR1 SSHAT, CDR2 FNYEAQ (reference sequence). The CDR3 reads CASSLDTGELFF. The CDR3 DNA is TGTGCTAGCAGCTTAGACACCGGGGAGCTGTTTTTT.

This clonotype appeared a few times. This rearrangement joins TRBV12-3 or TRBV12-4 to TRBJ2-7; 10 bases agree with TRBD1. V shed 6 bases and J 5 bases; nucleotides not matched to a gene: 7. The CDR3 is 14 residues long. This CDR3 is CASRQTGTGDEQYF. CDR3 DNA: TGTGCCAGCAGGCAGACCGGGACAGGGGACGAGCAGTACTTC.

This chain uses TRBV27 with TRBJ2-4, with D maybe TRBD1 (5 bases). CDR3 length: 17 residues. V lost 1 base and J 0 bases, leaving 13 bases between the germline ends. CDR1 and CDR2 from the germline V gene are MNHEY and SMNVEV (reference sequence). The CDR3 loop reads CASSLYKQGLAKNIQYF. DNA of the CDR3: TGTGCCAGCAGTTTATATAAGCAGGGTCTAGCCAAAAACATTCAGTACTTC.

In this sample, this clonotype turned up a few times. CDR3 sequence: CSARPMGVNTEAFF. CDR3 coding DNA: TGCAGTGCTAGGCCCATGGGGGTGAACACTGAAGCTTTCTTT. This rearrangement joins TRBV20-1 to TRBJ1-1; possibly TRBD1 for D (5 bases). This CDR3 has 14 amino acids. Per the germline V gene, CDR1 is DFQATT and CDR2 is SNEGSKA (reference sequence). V was clipped by 3 bases and J by 0 bases, with 11 bases between them.

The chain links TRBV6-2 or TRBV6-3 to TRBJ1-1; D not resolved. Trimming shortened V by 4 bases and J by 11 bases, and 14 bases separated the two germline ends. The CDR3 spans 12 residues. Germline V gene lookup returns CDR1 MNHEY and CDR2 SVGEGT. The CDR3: CASSSTVLGAFF. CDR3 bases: TGTGCCAGCAGTTCCACAGTCCTGGGGGCTTTCTTT.

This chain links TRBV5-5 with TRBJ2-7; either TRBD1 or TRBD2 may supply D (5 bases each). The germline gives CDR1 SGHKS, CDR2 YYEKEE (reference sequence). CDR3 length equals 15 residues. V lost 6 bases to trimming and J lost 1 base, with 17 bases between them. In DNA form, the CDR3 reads TGTGCCAGCACCATCCGGACACCGGGATCCTACGAGCAGTACTTC. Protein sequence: CASTIRTPGSYEQYF. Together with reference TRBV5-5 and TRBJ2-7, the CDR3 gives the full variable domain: DAGVTQSPTHLIKTRGQQVTLRCSPISGHKSVSWYQQVLGQGPQFIFQYYEKEERGRGNFPDRFSARQFPNYSSELNVNALLLGDSALYLCASTIRTPGSYEQYFGPGTRLTVT.